This entry is about one T cell receptor (beta chain). A read error may produce the germline difference seen at one junction end. These data come from a study of OX40 agonist ivuxolimab in advanced cancers. Study in general: Dose-escalation cases comprised hepatocellular carcinoma, melanoma, renal cell or head and neck cancer.

Method: immunoSEQ multiplex PCR; TCRdb's copy keeps in-frame clones and lacks some. The sample shows tens of thousands of clones, 75% to 90% of them seen only once. Per germline, CDR1 SGDLS and CDR2 YYNGEE. The CDR3 spans 15 residues. V is TRBV9 and J is TRBJ1-1; weak D call: TRBD1 (5 bases). The sequenced sample was CD4+ or CD8+ T cells sorted from blood, obtained in a trial of the OX40 agonist ivuxolimab. The TCR originated in an adult with an advanced solid tumor such as melanoma, head and neck, liver or kidney cancer. The CDR3 loop reads CASSVGGSLKTEAFF. The DNA of the CDR3 is TGTGCCAGCAGCGTAGGGGGCAGCTTGAAAACTGAAGCTTTCTTT.